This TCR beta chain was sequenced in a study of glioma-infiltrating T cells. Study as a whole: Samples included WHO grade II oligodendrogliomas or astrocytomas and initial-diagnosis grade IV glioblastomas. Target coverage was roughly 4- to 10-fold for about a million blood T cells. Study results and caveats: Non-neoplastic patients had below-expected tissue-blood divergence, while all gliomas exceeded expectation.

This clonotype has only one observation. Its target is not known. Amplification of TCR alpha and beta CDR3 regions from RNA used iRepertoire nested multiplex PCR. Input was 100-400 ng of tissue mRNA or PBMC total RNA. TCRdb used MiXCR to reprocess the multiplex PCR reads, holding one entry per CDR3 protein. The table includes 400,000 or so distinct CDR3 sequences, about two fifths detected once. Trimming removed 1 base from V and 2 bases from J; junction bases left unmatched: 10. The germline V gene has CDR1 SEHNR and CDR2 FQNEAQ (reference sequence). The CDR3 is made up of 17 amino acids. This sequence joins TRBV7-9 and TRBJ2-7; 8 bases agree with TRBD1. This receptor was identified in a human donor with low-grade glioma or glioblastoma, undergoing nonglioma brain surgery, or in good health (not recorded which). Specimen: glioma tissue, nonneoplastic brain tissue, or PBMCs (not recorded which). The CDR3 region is CASSLETGVRITYEQYF. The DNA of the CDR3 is TGTGCCAGCAGCTTAGAGACAGGGGTCCGGATAACCTACGAGCAGTACTTC.